The clone carrying this T cell receptor beta chain has only one observation. This entry is derived from a study of blood T cell repertoires in COVID-19. On the study more broadly: Donors in the United States, Italy and Spain gave samples during acute or convalescent COVID-19.

Seattle cases were enrolled at active infection and followed longitudinally. Sequenced by immunoSEQ multiplex PCR; TCRdb stores in-frame clones only, minus some. Counted here are 250,000 to 350,000 clones, approximately 90% occurring once; the ten biggest clones make up over 5%. Germline V lookup: CDR1 SGHNT, CDR2 YENEEA. V was cut by 2 bases and J by 3 bases, with 8 bases left in between. The CDR3 contains 14 residues. Material for sequencing was peripheral blood. This receptor was identified in a woman aged 50 to 60 with COVID-19, enrolled during active disease. The chain uses TRBV11-3 and TRBJ1-3, with no clear D. CDR3 loop: CASSLLRNGNTIYF. CDR3 DNA sequence: TGTGCCAGCAGCTTACTGAGGAATGGAAACACCATATATTTT. The full variable domain, with the rest looked up from reference TRBV11-3 and TRBJ1-3, is EAGVVQSPRYKIIEKKQPVAFWCNPISGHNTLYWYLQNLGQGPELLIRYENEEAVDDSQLPKDRFSAERLKGVDSTLKIQPAELGDSAVYLCASSLLRNGNTIYFGEGSWLTVV.